This T cell receptor beta chain was captured in a study of blood T cell repertoires in COVID-19. As for the study in general: COVID-19 samples, acute and convalescent, were from the United States, Italy and Spain. Nucleic acid was either cDNA or gDNA, and it came from T cells, B-cell-depleted T cells, or PBMCs.

Source study methods: Reference gene primer amplification yielded estimated nucleated cell counts. Clones were sequenced by immunoSEQ multiplex PCR, and TCRdb holds only the in-frame ones, with some missing. V and J calls and clone size are given by that table; D and trimming were obtained from the DNA. This sample has approximately 160,000 clones; more than 60% occur once, and the top ten carry about 8.3%. The TCR was taken from a man in his 60s with acute or convalescent COVID-19. The sequencing input was peripheral blood.

The DNA of the CDR3 is TGCAGCGTCAACCGCCTCAGACAGGGTACTGAAGCTTTCTTT. Its protein is CSVNRLRQGTEAFF. The chain is built from TRBV29-1 and TRBJ1-1; 7 bases map to TRBD1. CDR1 SQVTM and CDR2 ANQGSEA come from the germline V gene. J gave up 5 bases and V 6 bases, and 12 bases lay outside the gene matches. The CDR3 has 14 amino acids.